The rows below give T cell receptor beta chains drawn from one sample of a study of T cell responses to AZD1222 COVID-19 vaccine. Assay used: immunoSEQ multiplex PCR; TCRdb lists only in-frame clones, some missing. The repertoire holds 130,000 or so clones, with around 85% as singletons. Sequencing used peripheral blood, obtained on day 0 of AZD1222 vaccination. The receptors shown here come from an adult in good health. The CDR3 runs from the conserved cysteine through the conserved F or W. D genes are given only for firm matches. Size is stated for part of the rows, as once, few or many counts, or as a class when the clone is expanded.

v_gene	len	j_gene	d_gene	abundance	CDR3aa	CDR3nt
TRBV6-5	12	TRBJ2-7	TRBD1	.	CASSPDRGEQYF	TGTGCCAGCAGTCCGGACAGGGGCGAGCAGTACTTC
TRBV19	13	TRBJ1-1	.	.	CASSIQEDTEAFF	TGTGCCAGTAGTATTCAGGAAGACACTGAAGCTTTCTTT
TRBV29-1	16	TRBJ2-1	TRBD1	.	CSVTGGLDPVYNEQFF	TGCAGCGTTACAGGGGGCCTCGACCCCGTCTACAATGAGCAGTTCTTC
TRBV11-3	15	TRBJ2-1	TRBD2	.	CASSRTSGRSNEQFF	TGTGCCAGCAGTCGTACTAGCGGGAGGTCCAATGAGCAGTTCTTC
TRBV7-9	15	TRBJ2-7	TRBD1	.	CASSEGTGSSYEQYF	TGTGCCAGCAGCGAAGGGACAGGGAGCTCCTACGAGCAGTACTTC
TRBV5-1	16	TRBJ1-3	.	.	CASSIAGTRTGNTIYF	TGCGCCAGCAGCATCGCCGGGACACGGACTGGAAACACCATATATTTT
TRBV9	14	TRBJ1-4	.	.	CASSVGTTNEKLFF	TGTGCCAGCAGCGTTGGGACAACTAATGAAAAACTGTTTTTT
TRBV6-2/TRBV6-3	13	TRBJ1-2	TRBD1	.	CASSWTGTEGYTF	TGTGCCAGCAGCTGGACAGGGACTGAGGGCTACACCTTC
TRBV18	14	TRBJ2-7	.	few	CASSPREWAYEQYF	TGTGCCAGCTCACCACGGGAATGGGCCTACGAGCAGTACTTC
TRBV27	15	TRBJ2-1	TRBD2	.	CASSLLAASYNEQFF	TGTGCCAGCAGTTTACTAGCGGCCTCCTACAATGAGCAGTTCTTC
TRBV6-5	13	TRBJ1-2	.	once	CASGPSLWGGYTF	TGTGCCAGCGGACCATCCTTATGGGGCGGCTACACCTTC
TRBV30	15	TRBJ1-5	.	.	CAWSTTGTSNQPQHF	TGTGCCTGGAGTACAACAGGGACGAGCAATCAGCCCCAGCATTTT
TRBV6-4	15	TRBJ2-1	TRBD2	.	CASSAGGGSYNEQFF	TGTGCCAGCAGTGCCGGGGGGGGGTCCTACAATGAGCAGTTCTTC
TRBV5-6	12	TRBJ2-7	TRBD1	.	CASSPDRDEQYF	TGTGCCAGCAGCCCCGACAGGGACGAGCAGTACTTC
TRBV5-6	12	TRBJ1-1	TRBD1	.	CASGQGNIEAFF	TGTGCCAGCGGACAGGGAAATATTGAAGCTTTCTTT
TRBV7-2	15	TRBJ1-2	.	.	CASSPARQGRYGYTF	TGTGCCAGCAGCCCAGCACGGCAGGGCAGATATGGCTACACCTTC
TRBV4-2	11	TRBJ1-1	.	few	CASSQGGNAFF	TGTGCCAGCAGCCAAGGAGGGAATGCTTTCTTT
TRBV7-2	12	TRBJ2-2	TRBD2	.	CASRGGTGELFF	TGTGCCAGCAGGGGAGGGACCGGGGAGCTGTTTTTT
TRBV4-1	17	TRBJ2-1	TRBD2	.	CASSRNRGTSGTDEQFF	TGCGCCAGCAGCCGAAACAGGGGGACTAGCGGGACGGATGAGCAGTTCTTC
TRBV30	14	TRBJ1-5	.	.	CAWSVLGRNQPQHF	TGTGCCTGGAGTGTACTGGGAAGGAATCAGCCCCAGCATTTT
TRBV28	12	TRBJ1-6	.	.	CASRVSDSPLHF	TGTGCCAGCCGTGTTTCGGATTCACCCCTCCACTTT
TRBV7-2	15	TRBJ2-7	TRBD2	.	CASSLEAGGPSEQYF	TGTGCCAGCAGCTTAGAGGCGGGAGGCCCCTCCGAGCAGTACTTC
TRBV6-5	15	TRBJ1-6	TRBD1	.	CASSREDRALSPLHF	TGTGCCAGCAGTAGGGAGGACAGGGCTTTGTCACCCCTCCACTTT
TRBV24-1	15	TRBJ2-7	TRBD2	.	CATSDPLADSYEQYF	TGTGCCACCAGTGACCCACTAGCGGACTCCTACGAGCAGTACTTC
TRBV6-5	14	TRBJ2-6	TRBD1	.	CASRQGVGANVLTF	TGTGCCAGCAGGCAGGGGGTTGGGGCCAACGTCCTGACTTTC
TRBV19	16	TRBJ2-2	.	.	CATSNPAGTNTGELFF	TGTGCCACCTCAAACCCCGCGGGGACTAACACCGGGGAGCTGTTTTTT
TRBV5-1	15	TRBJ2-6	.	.	CASSTVGIGANVLTF	TGCGCCAGCAGTACCGTTGGGATCGGGGCCAACGTCCTGACTTTC
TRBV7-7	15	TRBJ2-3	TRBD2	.	CASSPAGESTDTQYF	TGTGCCAGCAGCCCAGCGGGGGAAAGCACAGATACGCAGTATTTT
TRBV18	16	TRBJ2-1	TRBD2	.	CASSPPSGSTYNEQFF	TGTGCCAGCTCACCTCCTAGCGGGAGTACCTACAATGAGCAGTTCTTC
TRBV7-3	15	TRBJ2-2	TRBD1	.	CASSSGQGNTGELFF	TGTGCCAGCAGCTCGGGACAGGGGAACACCGGGGAGCTGTTTTTT
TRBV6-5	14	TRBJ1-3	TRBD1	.	CASSSDRLQNTIYF	TGTGCCAGCAGTTCGGACAGGCTCCAAAACACCATATATTTT
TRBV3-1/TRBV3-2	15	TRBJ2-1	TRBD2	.	CASSLEGGRAGEQFF	TGTGCCAGCAGCCTAGAGGGCGGGAGGGCAGGTGAGCAGTTCTTC
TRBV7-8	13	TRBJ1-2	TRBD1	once	CASSPDRNYGYTF	TGTGCCAGCAGCCCGGACAGGAACTATGGCTACACCTTC
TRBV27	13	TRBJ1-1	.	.	CASSLGQNTEAFF	TGTGCCAGCAGTTTAGGTCAGAACACTGAAGCTTTCTTT
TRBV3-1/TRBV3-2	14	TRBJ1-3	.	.	CASSLTGSLNTIYF	TGTGCCAGCAGCCTTACCGGGTCATTAAACACCATATATTTT
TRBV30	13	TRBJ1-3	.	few	CAWKAGPGNTIYF	TGTGCCTGGAAGGCAGGGCCTGGAAACACCATATATTTT
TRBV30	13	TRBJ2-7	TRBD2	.	CAWSVRTGGEQYF	TGTGCCTGGAGTGTAAGAACGGGGGGCGAGCAGTACTTC
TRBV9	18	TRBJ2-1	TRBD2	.	CASSVVPASSGRVNEQFF	TGTGCCAGCAGCGTAGTACCCGCCTCTAGCGGGAGGGTCAATGAGCAGTTCTTC
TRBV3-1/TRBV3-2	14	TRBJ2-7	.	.	CASSQQWQGNEQYF	TGTGCCAGCAGCCAACAATGGCAGGGAAACGAGCAGTACTTC
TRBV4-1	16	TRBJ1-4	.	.	CASSQDNRGTNEKLFF	TGCGCCAGCAGCCAAGATAATAGAGGGACTAATGAAAAACTGTTTTTT
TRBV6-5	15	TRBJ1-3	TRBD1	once	CASRLQGALGNTIYF	TGTGCCAGCAGGCTTCAGGGGGCGTTGGGAAACACCATATATTTT
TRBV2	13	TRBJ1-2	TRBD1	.	CASSFDRDYGYTF	TGTGCCAGCAGTTTCGACAGGGACTATGGCTACACCTTC
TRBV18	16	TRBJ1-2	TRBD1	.	CASSPLDRGTLGGYTF	TGTGCCAGCTCCCCCCTGGACAGGGGTACTTTAGGTGGCTACACCTTC
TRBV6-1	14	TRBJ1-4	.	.	CASSEGDVNEKLFF	TGTGCCAGCAGTGAGGGGGACGTAAATGAAAAACTGTTTTTT
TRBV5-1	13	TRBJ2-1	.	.	CASSLAWIGEQFF	TGCGCCAGCAGCTTGGCCTGGATAGGGGAGCAGTTCTTC
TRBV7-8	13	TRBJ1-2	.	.	CASSQGSGYGYTF	TGTGCCAGCAGCCAAGGTAGCGGCTATGGCTACACCTTC
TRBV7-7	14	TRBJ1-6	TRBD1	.	CASRKTGSVIPLHF	TGTGCCAGCAGGAAGACAGGGTCCGTGATTCCCCTCCACTTT
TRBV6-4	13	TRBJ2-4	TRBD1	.	CASSEGDRTFQYF	TGTGCCAGCAGTGAAGGGGACAGAACTTTTCAGTACTTC
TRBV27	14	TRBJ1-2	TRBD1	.	CASSSGTGATLYTF	TGTGCCAGCAGTTCGGGGACAGGGGCTACCCTCTACACCTTC
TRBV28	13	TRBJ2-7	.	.	CASSWTASYEQYF	TGTGCCAGCAGTTGGACAGCCTCCTACGAGCAGTACTTC
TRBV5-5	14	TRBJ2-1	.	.	CASSLGQSNNEQFF	TGTGCCAGCAGCTTGGGCCAGAGCAACAATGAGCAGTTCTTC
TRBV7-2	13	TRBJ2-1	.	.	CASRKVGMGEQFF	TGTGCCAGCAGAAAGGTGGGGATGGGTGAGCAGTTCTTC